These 7 T cell receptor beta chains were sequenced from one sample in a study of CD8+ T cells in alopecia areata. Sequencing relied on a cDNA template that was reverse transcribed from extracted RNA. TCRdb's table, derived via immunoSEQ multiplex PCR, lists solely in-frame clones and lacks some. Of under 350,000 clones in the sample, about three fifths were seen once. Described treatment: oral pan-JAK inhibitor, 5-10 mg twice daily. The material was CD4+ T cells sorted from blood, obtained at week 24, from a patient treated with tofacitinib. The receptors shown here come from a human donor with alopecia areata.

This clone occurred a few times. The rearrangement joins TRBV30 to TRBJ1-1; D might be TRBD1 (5 bases). V was cut by 3 bases and J by 1 base, with 9 bases left in between. In germline, CDR1 is GTSNPN, CDR2 SVGIG (reference sequence). The CDR3 is made up of 13 amino acids. The CDR3, as DNA: TGTGCCTGGAGGCCACAGGCGAACACTGAAGCTTTCTTT. Its protein product is CAWRPQANTEAFF.

The J gene is TRBJ1-5, the V gene TRBV4-1; D ambiguous. Trimming removed 1 base from V and 6 bases from J, with 7 bases in between. From germline, CDR1 is MGHRA and CDR2 YSYEKL. The CDR3 is 13 amino acids. CDR3 coding DNA: TGCGCCAGCAGCCAAGTTGGTACTCAGCCCCAGCATTTT. Its translation is CASSQVGTQPQHF.

The gene calls are TRBV30 and TRBJ1-2; D call uncertain. V was trimmed by 6 bases and J by 8 bases, leaving 13 bases between them. Germline-derived CDR1 and CDR2 are GTSNPN and SVGIG (reference sequence). The CDR3 is 11 residues long. The CDR3 bases are TGTGCCTGCGGACCTCCTACAGGCTACACCTTC. Its translation is CACGPPTGYTF.

This clone came up many times. The gene calls are TRBV19 and TRBJ2-6; 10 bases are shared with TRBD1. Trimming removed 5 bases from V and 0 bases from J; junction bases left unmatched: 7. This CDR3 has 18 residues. Germline lookup yields CDR1 LNHDA and CDR2 SQIVND (reference sequence). The CDR3 loop is CASSAYGTGDSGANVLTF. CDR3 DNA sequence: TGTGCCAGTAGTGCCTACGGGACAGGGGACTCTGGGGCCAACGTCCTGACTTTC.

This chain connects TRBV29-1 to TRBJ2-7; TRBD1 matches at 11 bases. V lost 6 bases, J lost 5 bases, and 9 bases stayed unmatched. Germline lookup yields CDR1 SQVTM and CDR2 ANQGSEA. The length of the CDR3 is 14 residues. The CDR3 DNA is TGCAGCGTGGGGCGGACAGGGGGCAGGGACGAGCAGTACTTC. Its translation is CSVGRTGGRDEQYF.

In DNA, the CDR3 is TGTGCCAGCAGCCCCGATACAGGGGATCCGAATGGCTACACCTTC. This translates into CASSPDTGDPNGYTF. The chain recombines TRBV7-9 with TRBJ1-2; 7 bases agree with TRBD1. CDR1 is SEHNR and CDR2 is FQNEAQ in the germline V gene (reference sequence). The CDR3 is 15 amino acids. V lost 5 bases to trimming and J lost 6 bases; unmatched junction nucleotides: 12.

In this sample, this clone turned up a few times. The chain uses TRBV28 and TRBJ2-3; the match to TRBD2 covers 8 bases. The trim removed 10 bases at V and 2 bases at J, leaving 8 bases unmatched. This CDR3 has 14 amino acids. Germline CDR1 reads MDHEN; CDR2 reads SYDVKM. CDR3 DNA: TGTGCCACGACGGGCGGGAGGCCCACAGATACGCAGTATTTT. Its translation is CATTGGRPTDTQYF.